This T cell receptor beta chain was documented in a study of CD4 T cells in relation to SARS-CoV-2 and coronaviruses (dated by TCRdb to 2020 to 2022). Regarding the study in general: Patient-derived lymphoblastoid cell lines were used to map the HLA restriction of shared crossreactive spike epitopes. At the level of individual TCR clonotypes, the study measured memory CD4+ T cell crossreactivity between SARS-CoV-2 spike protein and common cold coronavirus spike proteins. A different TCR-beta assay, based on Illumina, was used to sequence expansion assays from other donors in the study. Samples from a few pre-COVID donors and the naive versus memory experiments were sequenced with the Adaptive Biotechnologies TCR-sequencing kit; other data were Illumina-based.

DNA from uncultured naive and memory CD4+ T cells underwent immunoSEQ TCR-beta sequencing at deep resolution. On the authors' methods: Preprocessing removed nonproductive sequences and CDR3s not starting with C, not ending with F or W, or shorter than 7 amino acids. Cultured and uncultured naive and memory CD4+ repertoires were searched for previously identified spike- and CEF-reactive CDR3s. After three terminal residues were trimmed from each end, CDR3 homology was quantified as pairwise Levenshtein distance using the stringdist R package. Drawn from immuneACCESS, this table holds only the in-frame rearrangements with V and J called that TCRdb kept. Clones are partly lost; checked studies trace under half to an unresolved V gene and leave the rest unexplained. V, J and clone size are taken as reported in that table, and D and trimming were inferred from the DNA itself. The sample yields about 60,000 clones; less than 95% were counted once. The top ten constitute around 0.15% of the sample.

Notes on this clone: Its specific antigen is unknown. Base qualities are not at hand, and no much larger clone is one base apart.

CD4+ T cells from unexposed donors were collected before the COVID-19 pandemic (2011-2018). Naive and memory CD4+ T cells were separated from cryopreserved PBMCs by first enriching for CD4 and then performing EasySep naive CD4+ T cell enrichment. Leukapheresis product for the unexposed donors was purchased commercially. Ficoll-Paque PLUS gradient centrifugation was used to isolate PBMCs from leukapheresis product or whole blood. The PBMCs went either fresh into the expansion assay or into cryopreservation at -140 degrees C. The QIAamp Micro DNA Kit was used to extract genomic DNA from the CD4+ T cells. Its CDR3 holds 14 amino acids, cysteine through phenylalanine. The kept DNA is CDR3 alone, 42 bases in frame from the first base. CDR1 DFQATT and CDR2 SNEGSKA are derived from the germline V gene (reference sequence). V trim: 3 bases; J trim: 6 bases; unmatched bases: 7. Broad study findings and their caveats: Naive versus memory sequencing indicated the assay detects memory recall responses rather than primary responses primed during culture. Significantly weaker SARS-CoV-2-driven expansion was shown by crossreactive clones than by monoreactive clones, consistent with antigenic imprinting. Crossreactivity analysis centred on spike protein, so crossreactivity against other viral proteins was not assessed. Small numbers of patients and of tested TCRs limited the study. No donor contributed both pre-pandemic and post-infection samples, which limited tracing the source of pre-existing responses. In around two thirds of donors, memory CD4+ clonotypes turned up that crossrecognized SARS-CoV-2 and at least one common cold coronavirus spike.

This receptor was obtained from a human donor in good health. The chain is encoded by TRBV20-1 joined to TRBJ2-1; the junction holds 8 bases that match TRBD2. Sequenced sample: naive CD4+ T cells from PBMCs. Read against the paper, the sample's cell subset or site label means: naive CD4+ T cells isolated by negative enrichment. The CDR3 here reads CSASEGLGGNEQFF. The DNA sequence reads TGCAGTGCTAGTGAGGGACTAGGCGGCAATGAGCAGTTCTTC.